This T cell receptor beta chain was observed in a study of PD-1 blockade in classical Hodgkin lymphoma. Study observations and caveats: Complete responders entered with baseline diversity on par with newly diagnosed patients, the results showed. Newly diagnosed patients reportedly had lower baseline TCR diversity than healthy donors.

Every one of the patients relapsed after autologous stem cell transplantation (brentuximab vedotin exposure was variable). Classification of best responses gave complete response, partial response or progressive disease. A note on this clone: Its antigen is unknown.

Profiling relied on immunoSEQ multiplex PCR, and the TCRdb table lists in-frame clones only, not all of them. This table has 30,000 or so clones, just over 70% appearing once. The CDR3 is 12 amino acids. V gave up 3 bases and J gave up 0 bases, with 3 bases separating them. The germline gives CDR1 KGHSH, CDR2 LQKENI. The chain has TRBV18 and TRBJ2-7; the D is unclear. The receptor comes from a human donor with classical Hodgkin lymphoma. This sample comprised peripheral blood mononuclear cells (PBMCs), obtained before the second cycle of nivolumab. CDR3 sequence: CASSPSSYEQYF. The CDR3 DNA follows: TGTGCCAGCTCACCCAGCTCCTACGAGCAGTACTTC.